One and the same sample provided the 30 T cell receptor beta chains below, sequenced in a study of beta chain features in type 1 diabetes. As every portion of the isolated RNA was reverse transcribed, the sequencing read expressed TCRB transcripts. Here immunoSEQ multiplex PCR was the method, and the copy in TCRdb shows in-frame clones only, minus some. Of under 450,000 clones listed, roughly 14% were seen once; the top ten hold under 0.04%. The sequenced sample consisted of naive CD4+ T cells from blood. The receptors shown here come from a man aged 25-45 years in good health.

In this sample, this clone turned up a few times. The chain couples TRBV9 to TRBJ2-1; tentative D call: TRBD1 (5 bases). Deletions cut 2 bases from V and 5 bases from J, with 11 bases between. The CDR3 has 14 amino acids. In germline, CDR1 is SGDLS, CDR2 YYNGEE. DNA for the CDR3: TGTGCCAGCAGCGTCCAGACAGTAAACAATGAGCAGTTCTTC. Its protein product is CASSVQTVNNEQFF.

The rearrangement uses TRBV9 and TRBJ2-2; D remains unclear. With 3 bases removed from V and 5 bases from J, the gap between germline ends came to 17 bases. The CDR3 extends over 16 amino acids. Germline CDR1 is SGDLS and CDR2 is YYNGEE. CDR3 amino acids: CASSAAHPRRTGELFF. CDR3 coding DNA: TGTGCCAGCAGCGCGGCGCATCCCAGGCGGACCGGGGAGCTGTTTTTT.

The chain employs TRBV7-9 and TRBJ2-3; no definite D call. The V gene's germline CDR1 is SEHNR and CDR2 FQNEAQ (reference sequence). V lost 4 bases and J 2 bases, leaving 16 bases between the germline ends. This CDR3 has 16 residues. As DNA, the CDR3 is TGTGCCAGCAGCTCAAACCATAGAGGAAACACAGATACGCAGTATTTT. Translated, it gives CASSSNHRGNTDTQYF.

The gene calls are TRBV15 and TRBJ2-4, with a possible D match to TRBD1 (7 bases). Per germline, CDR1 LNHNV and CDR2 YYDKDF (reference sequence). The CDR3 contains 18 residues. V lost 5 bases to trimming and J lost 2 bases, with 22 bases between them. The CDR3 is CATSPGGRGIRTKNIQYF. As DNA, the CDR3 is TGTGCCACCAGCCCAGGGGGACGGGGGATCAGGACCAAAAACATTCAGTACTTC.

The J gene is TRBJ1-6, the V gene TRBV27; D possibly corresponds to TRBD1 (5 bases). CDR3 length equals 14 residues. The ends were cut back, 8 bases at V and 7 bases at J, with 15 bases in the middle. Germline CDR1 MNHEY, CDR2 SMNVEV (reference sequence). The CDR3 nucleotides are TGTGCCAGCGGAGGGGACCTAAGCAATTCACCCCTCCACTTT. Residues: CASGGDLSNSPLHF.

The rearrangement uses TRBV7-2 and TRBJ2-5, with D unresolved. The J call may be faulty, since TRBJ2-7 better matches the DNA end. Germline V gene lookup returns CDR1 SGHTA and CDR2 FQGNSA. This CDR3 has 13 amino acids. The CDR3 reads CASSSQPSYEQYF. The CDR3 nucleotides are TGTGCCAGCAGTTCACAGCCTAGCTACGAGCAGTACTTC.

This clone was seen more than once but under ten times. The CDR3 DNA sequence: TGTGCCATCATGGGTGACGAGCAGTACTTC. Its translation is CAIMGDEQYF. V and J are TRBV10-3 and TRBJ2-7, with unresolved D. V was trimmed by 7 bases and J by 5 bases, leaving 6 bases between them. The CDR3 spans 10 residues. Germline CDR1 is ENHRY and CDR2 is SYGVKD.

The chain uses TRBV15 and TRBJ1-1, with 8 bases fitting TRBD1. CDR3 length equals 16 residues. V was pared by 0 bases and J by 4 bases, with 7 bases of the junction left unmatched. Germline values: CDR1 LNHNV, CDR2 YYDKDF (reference sequence). The CDR3 loop is CATSRDQGQGFTEAFF. CDR3 bases: TGTGCCACCAGCAGAGATCAAGGACAGGGTTTCACTGAAGCTTTCTTT.

This clone was recorded a few times. The V gene is TRBV5-6, the J gene TRBJ2-3; D is tentatively TRBD1 or TRBD2 (5 bases each). CDR1 and CDR2 from the germline V gene are SGHDT and YYEEEE. This CDR3 has 16 residues. Deletions cut 0 bases from V and 1 base from J, with 12 bases between. In nucleotides, the CDR3 is TGTGCCAGCAGCTTGGATTTGGGGGTCGGCACAGATACGCAGTATTTT. The encoded protein is CASSLDLGVGTDTQYF.

For the CDR3, the DNA is TGTGCCAGCAGCGTAGTTGTGGCAGGGCCGAACTATGGCTACACCTTC. Amino acids: CASSVVVAGPNYGYTF. The chain recombines TRBV9 with TRBJ1-2; D is possibly TRBD1 (5 bases). Germline V gene lookup returns CDR1 SGDLS and CDR2 YYNGEE. V was pared by 0 bases and J by 2 bases, with 14 bases between. CDR3 size: 16 residues.

This clone has a handful of counts. V is TRBV4-3 and J is TRBJ2-2; no firm D call. The CDR3 is made up of 14 amino acids. From germline, CDR1 is LGHNA and CDR2 YSLEER. V shed 0 bases and J shed 5 bases, with 7 bases lying between them. The CDR3 nucleotides read TGCGCCAGCAGCCAAGATCCTCCAACCGGGGAGCTGTTTTTT. Protein sequence: CASSQDPPTGELFF.

This clone was recorded a few times. The V gene is TRBV6-1, the J gene TRBJ2-3; 11 bases agree with TRBD2. The junction had 4 bases not matched to a gene; V was cut back by 7 bases and J by 1 base. Germline loops: CDR1 MNHNS, CDR2 SASEGT. The CDR3 contains 15 residues. CDR3 coding DNA: TGTGCCAGCACCAAGACTAGCGGGGGCACAGATACGCAGTATTTT. Translation gives CASTKTSGGTDTQYF.

For the CDR3, the DNA is TGTGCCAGTCTTCCCTATGGCTACACCTTC. It translates to CASLPYGYTF. This chain links TRBV10-3 with TRBJ1-2, with D hard to call. The V and J ends lost 10 bases and 4 bases respectively, with 7 bases between them. Per the germline V gene, CDR1 is ENHRY and CDR2 is SYGVKD. The CDR3 has 10 amino acids.

This clone was counted between two and nine times. V is TRBV7-2 and J is TRBJ2-2; D is uncertain. The germline V gene has CDR1 SGHTA and CDR2 FQGNSA. V lost 5 bases to trimming and J lost 6 bases, with 10 bases between them. The CDR3 is 13 amino acids. CDR3 residues: CASSPLVSGELFF. The CDR3 bases are TGTGCCAGCAGCCCCCTAGTATCCGGGGAGCTGTTTTTT.

This clone came up a few times. This sequence joins TRBV2 and TRBJ2-7; 7 bases align to TRBD1. The CDR3 is 13 amino acids. The ends lost 6 bases at V and 3 bases at J; junction bases unmatched: 5. CDR1 is SNHLY and CDR2 is FYNNEI in the germline V gene. The CDR3 spells CASSAGTDYEQYF. CDR3 in DNA: TGTGCCAGCAGCGCCGGGACAGACTACGAGCAGTACTTC.

The chain couples TRBV7-9 to TRBJ1-3; TRBD1 matches 7 bases. Germline CDR1 SEHNR, CDR2 FQNEAQ (reference sequence). The V gene end was trimmed by 4 bases and the J gene end by 1 base; junction bases not matched to a gene: 1. This CDR3 is 14 amino acids long. The CDR3 spells CASSSTGSGNTIYF. In DNA, the CDR3 is TGTGCCAGCAGCTCGACAGGGTCTGGAAACACCATATATTTT.

This clone was seen a handful of times. The chain combines TRBV19 with TRBJ1-2; 8 nucleotides agree with TRBD1. CDR1 LNHDA and CDR2 SQIVND come from the germline V gene (reference sequence). The V and J ends lost 10 bases and 8 bases, in that order; junction bases with no gene match: 12. The CDR3 spans 13 residues. The CDR3 region has the DNA TGTGCCACCTATGGACAGGGATTGATCGGCTACACCTTC. This sequence encodes CATYGQGLIGYTF.

The V gene is TRBV10-3, the J gene TRBJ2-2, with 7 bases fitting TRBD1. V shed 4 bases, J shed 2 bases, and the junction held 4 bases outside the gene matches. Germline V lookup: CDR1 ENHRY, CDR2 SYGVKD. CDR3 length: 15 amino acids. The chain's CDR3 is CAISGDSLNTGELFF. CDR3 coding DNA: TGTGCCATCAGTGGGGACAGCTTAAACACCGGGGAGCTGTTTTTT.

This rearrangement joins TRBV14 to TRBJ2-3; D perhaps matches TRBD1 (5 bases). Deletions cut 3 bases from V and 1 base from J, with 14 bases between. Germline V gene data show CDR1 as SGHDN and CDR2 as FVKESK. There are 16 residues in the CDR3. CDR3: CASSHRATGGTDTQYF. The CDR3 region has the DNA TGTGCCAGCAGCCATCGGGCAACAGGTGGCACAGATACGCAGTATTTT.

This clone was detected a few times. The chain joins TRBV6-4 to TRBJ2-5; D is possibly TRBD1 or TRBD2 (6 bases each). CDR3 length equals 16 residues. The V and J ends lost 2 bases and 4 bases respectively, with 17 bases between them. From germline, CDR1 is MRHNA and CDR2 SNTAGT. The CDR3: CASSDERGAPRETQYF. CDR3 in DNA: TGTGCCAGCAGTGACGAGAGGGGGGCGCCGAGAGAGACCCAGTACTTC.

The V and J genes are TRBV7-2 and TRBJ1-5; D remains ambiguous. There are 12 residues in the CDR3. V lost 2 bases and J lost 4, with 3 bases in between. The germline V gene has CDR1 SGHTA and CDR2 FQGNSA. The CDR3 DNA reads TGTGCCAGCAGCTTAAAAAATCAGCCCCAGCATTTT. It is translated as CASSLKNQPQHF.

This clone appeared a few times. This CDR3 is CSVAPNQLDTQYF. CDR3 DNA: TGCAGCGTCGCACCAAACCAGCTAGATACGCAGTATTTT. V gene TRBV29-1 combines with J gene TRBJ2-3, with D unclear. The germline V gene has CDR1 SQVTM and CDR2 ANQGSEA. This CDR3 has 13 amino acids. The V end lost 6 bases, the J end lost 5 bases, and 15 bases lay between the germline ends.

This sequence joins TRBV5-6 and TRBJ2-3; 11 bases match TRBD1. Trimming removed 3 bases from V and 6 bases from J; junction bases left unmatched: 9. CDR1 and CDR2 (germline): SGHDT, YYEEEE. The CDR3 has 16 residues. The CDR3 nucleotides read TGTGCCAGCAGCTGGCCGGACAGGGGGCTAAGTGATACGCAGTATTTT. Translated: CASSWPDRGLSDTQYF.

The gene calls are TRBV7-9 and TRBJ2-3, with D maybe TRBD1 (5 bases). Per the germline V gene, CDR1 is SEHNR and CDR2 is FQNEAQ (reference sequence). V was shortened by 5 bases and J by 4 bases, with 16 bases between the two germline ends. The CDR3 is 15 amino acids. The CDR3 DNA follows: TGTGCCAGCAGCGATACAGGAACGGTGGCAGATACGCAGTATTTT. This encodes CASSDTGTVADTQYF.

This chain's CDR3 is CASSTFTGEETQYF. The CDR3 DNA follows: TGTGCCAGCAGTACATTTACAGGGGAAGAGACCCAGTACTTC. The V call is TRBV6-6, the J call TRBJ2-5; 7 positions match TRBD1. J gave up 3 bases and V 5 bases, and 6 bases lay outside the gene matches. Germline V gene lookup returns CDR1 MNHNY and CDR2 SVGAGI (reference sequence). The CDR3 runs to 14 residues.

In this sample, this clone turned up a few times. The rearrangement uses TRBV5-4 and TRBJ2-3; D call uncertain. The CDR3 length is 14 residues. Germline CDR1 reads SGHNT; CDR2 reads YYREEE (reference sequence). V was shortened by 0 bases and J by 1 base, with 6 bases between the two germline ends. The CDR3 here is CASSLDQGTDTQYF. The CDR3 coding sequence is TGTGCCAGCAGCTTGGATCAAGGCACAGATACGCAGTATTTT.

This chain uses TRBV7-2 with TRBJ2-4; D remains unclear. This CDR3 region has 12 residues. Germline-derived CDR1 and CDR2 are SGHTA and FQGNSA. Trimming took off 5 bases at V and 6 bases at J, with 8 bases between the two ends. As DNA, the CDR3 is TGTGCCAGCAGCCAAAGAGTAAACATTCAGTACTTC. Encoded protein: CASSQRVNIQYF.

The chain combines TRBV18 with TRBJ2-3; a possible D gene is TRBD2 (5 bases). Germline CDR1 and CDR2: KGHSH and LQKENI. Trimming left V 6 bases short and J 1 base short, with 14 bases between. The CDR3 is 15 amino acids. This chain's CDR3 is CASSPGGSGTDTQYF. The CDR3 coding sequence is TGTGCCAGCTCCCCGGGCGGTAGCGGCACAGATACGCAGTATTTT.

J is TRBJ2-5 and V is TRBV5-6; 7 bases are shared with TRBD1. Germline assignment: CDR1 SGHDT and CDR2 YYEEEE. After removal of 4 bases from V and 3 bases from J, the junction contained 3 bases not matched to a gene. CDR3 length: 13 residues. In DNA form, the CDR3 reads TGTGCCAGCAGCCCAGGGACAGAAGAGACCCAGTACTTC. The encoded protein is CASSPGTEETQYF.

This clone showed up just a few times. The chain employs TRBV25-1 and TRBJ1-2; maybe TRBD1 (5 bases). CDR3 length: 13 residues. Trimming shortened V by 5 bases and J by 4 bases, and 11 bases separated the two germline ends. Germline V gene lookup returns CDR1 MGHDK and CDR2 SYGVNS. The CDR3 spells CASSRPDSYGYTF. In DNA, the CDR3 is TGTGCCAGCAGTAGACCTGACAGCTATGGCTACACCTTC.